This passage covers 19 T cell receptor beta chains from one sample sequenced in a study of neoadjuvant anti-PD-1 for oral cavity cancer. Time point indicated: after neoadjuvant nivolumab, at surgical resection. Clones were read by immunoSEQ multiplex PCR, and TCRdb kept only the in-frame ones, dropping some. The sample carries nearly 10,000 clones, about 60% recorded once. Specimen: PBMCs, collected after nivolumab (anti-PD-1) treatment. These receptors came from a person aged 35-80 years with oral cavity squamous cell carcinoma.

The chain employs TRBV30 and TRBJ1-2; D not certain. The CDR3 consists of 11 residues. Per germline, CDR1 GTSNPN and CDR2 SVGIG (reference sequence). This CDR3 reads CAAGSNYGYTF. DNA for the CDR3: TGTGCAGCGGGTTCTAACTATGGCTACACCTTC.

The chain has TRBV5-1 and TRBJ2-1; 10 bases align to TRBD1. V gave up 4 bases and J gave up 2 bases; unmatched junction bases: 15. The CDR3 loop spans 19 amino acids. From germline, CDR1 is SGHRS and CDR2 YFSETQ. CDR3 in amino acids: CASSPDRGRAGKTYNEQFF. The CDR3 bases are TGCGCCAGCAGCCCCGACAGGGGGCGAGCGGGTAAGACCTACAATGAGCAGTTCTTC. The variable domain in full, with the rest retrieved from reference TRBV5-1 and TRBJ2-1, is KAGVTQTPRYLIKTRGQQVTLSCSPISGHRSVSWYQQTPGQGLQFLFEYFSETQRNKGNFPGRFSGRQFSNSRSEMNVSTLELGDSALYLCASSPDRGRAGKTYNEQFFGPGTRLTVL.

V is TRBV5-8 and J is TRBJ1-2; no firm D call. V shed 2 bases and J shed 4 bases, with 9 bases lying between them. Germline V CDR1 and CDR2: SGHTS, YDEGEE. The CDR3 extends over 13 amino acids. In DNA form, the CDR3 reads TGTGCCAGCAGCTTTGGCAGGACCTATGGCTACACCTTC. Its protein product is CASSFGRTYGYTF.

This clone appeared once. The chain uses TRBV2 and TRBJ1-4, with a weak D call TRBD1 (6 bases). V lost 7 bases and J lost 7, with 22 bases in between. The CDR3 has 16 residues. Germline CDR1 is SNHLY and CDR2 is FYNNEI. The CDR3 nucleotides are TGTGCCAGCACCCCAAGGGGAGGACAGATGCGTGAAAAACTGTTTTTT. The encoded protein is CASTPRGGQMREKLFF.

In this sample, this clone turned up a few times. The DNA for the CDR3 is TGTGCCAGCAGGGCGGGAGTGTGGGAGCAGTACTTC. It translates to CASRAGVWEQYF. The chain uses TRBV28 and TRBJ2-7, with TRBD2 matching over 7 bases. The junction had 6 bases not matched to a gene; V was cut back by 6 bases and J by 7 bases. Per the germline V gene, CDR1 is MDHEN and CDR2 is SYDVKM. There are 12 residues in the CDR3.

The chain recombines TRBV20-1 with TRBJ1-2; D unclear. The CDR3 runs to 11 residues. The V gene lost 3 bases and the J gene lost 7 bases, with 9 bases spanning the gap. Germline values: CDR1 DFQATT, CDR2 SNEGSKA (reference sequence). The CDR3 protein is CSASGGSGYTF. The CDR3 DNA reads as TGCAGTGCTAGTGGTGGGTCTGGCTACACCTTC.

The rearrangement joins TRBV7-9 to TRBJ1-4; no clear D gene. The CDR3 has 17 residues. Trimming stripped 5 bases from V and 5 bases from J, with 21 bases between. The germline V gene has CDR1 SEHNR and CDR2 FQNEAQ (reference sequence). CDR3 coding DNA: TGTGCCAGCAGCCAAAACATCACTCGCGGGCCAAATGAAAAACTGTTTTTT. Translated: CASSQNITRGPNEKLFF.

This clone was seen more than once but under ten times. V usage is TRBV4-2 and J usage is TRBJ1-5, with no clear D. CDR1 and CDR2 (germline): LGHNA, YNFKEQ. The V gene lost 0 bases and the J gene lost 6 bases, with 6 bases spanning the gap. This CDR3 spans 13 amino acids. The CDR3 region has the DNA TGTGCCAGCAGCCAAGATCCGGGTCAGCCCCAGCATTTT. It encodes CASSQDPGQPQHF.

V and J are TRBV9 and TRBJ2-1; D ambiguous. Between the trimmed V and J ends, which lost 3 bases and 4 bases, there was a span of 11 bases. The germline CDR1 and CDR2 sequences are SGDLS and YYNGEE. This CDR3 comprises 14 residues. The CDR3 bases are TGTGCCAGCAGCGCCCGTCTCCAGTACAATGAGCAGTTCTTC. Translation gives CASSARLQYNEQFF.

The rearrangement joins TRBV5-1 to TRBJ2-7; D is ambiguous. CDR3 length: 13 residues. Trimming took 0 bases from V and 2 from J, leaving 6 bases between them. Germline V CDR1 and CDR2: SGHRS, YFSETQ. DNA of the CDR3: TGCGCCAGCAGCTTGGCAGGTACCTACGAGCAGTACTTC. This translates into CASSLAGTYEQYF. Looking up the rest from reference TRBV5-1 and TRBJ2-7 gives the full variable domain: KAGVTQTPRYLIKTRGQQVTLSCSPISGHRSVSWYQQTPGQGLQFLFEYFSETQRNKGNFPGRFSGRQFSNSRSEMNVSTLELGDSALYLCASSLAGTYEQYFGPGTRLTVT.

This clone is a singleton in its sample. The rearrangement uses TRBV28 and TRBJ1-2; no firm D call. CDR3 size: 14 residues. With 3 bases removed from V and 4 bases from J, the gap between germline ends came to 12 bases. CDR1 is MDHEN and CDR2 is SYDVKM in the germline V gene. The CDR3 reads CASSFRVSLYGYTF. CDR3 bases: TGTGCCAGCAGTTTTAGGGTTTCTCTCTATGGCTACACCTTC.

This clone was observed a handful of times. The chain employs TRBV7-9 and TRBJ1-2; TRBD1 might be the D (5 bases). There are 15 residues in the CDR3. Germline V gene lookup returns CDR1 SEHNR and CDR2 FQNEAQ (reference sequence). The V and J ends lost 3 bases and 3 bases respectively, with 14 bases between them. The CDR3 protein is CASSFGTVVYYGYTF. The CDR3, as DNA: TGTGCCAGCAGCTTCGGGACGGTCGTTTACTATGGCTACACCTTC.

The gene calls are TRBV28 and TRBJ1-2; a weak D match, TRBD1 (5 bases). The V gene's germline CDR1 is MDHEN and CDR2 SYDVKM. CDR3 size: 13 residues. With 11 bases removed from V and 4 bases from J, the gap between germline ends came to 17 bases. CDR3 bases: TGTGCCGGAAGGCGGGGGGGGTCCTATGGCTACACCTTC. Translating it yields CAGRRGGSYGYTF.

This clone was seen once. J is TRBJ2-1 and V is TRBV11-2, with 8 bases identical to TRBD2. This CDR3 region has 18 residues. Looked up from germline, CDR1 is SGHAT and CDR2 is FQNNGV. Trimming took 4 bases from V and 6 from J; bases not matched to a gene: 17. In nucleotides, the CDR3 is TGTGCCAGCAGCTCCCGGGGACTAGGTCGGGTTTCGGGCAATGAGCAGTTCTTC. It codes for CASSSRGLGRVSGNEQFF.

The rearrangement uses TRBV15 and TRBJ2-5; possibly TRBD1 or TRBD2 for D (6 bases each). CDR1 is LNHNV and CDR2 is YYDKDF in the germline V gene (reference sequence). This CDR3 contains 16 residues. Trimming pared 0 bases from V and 2 bases from J, leaving 13 bases between. The CDR3 bases are TGTGCCACCAGCAGAGACGGGGGCAGAGATCAAGAGACCCAGTACTTC. Its protein product is CATSRDGGRDQETQYF.

Here the CDR3 reads CASSLYRSPEYF. The CDR3 DNA follows: TGTGCCAGCAGCTTGTACAGGTCACCGGAGTACTTC. The chain carries TRBV5-8 and TRBJ2-4; a possible D gene is TRBD1 (5 bases). This CDR3 spans 12 amino acids. Trimming pared 1 base from V and 14 bases from J, leaving 13 bases between. Looked up from germline, CDR1 is SGHTS and CDR2 is YDEGEE.

The chain couples TRBV30 to TRBJ2-6; D tentatively fits TRBD1 or TRBD2 (6 bases each). V lost 0 bases and J 0 bases, leaving 15 bases between the germline ends. CDR1 is GTSNPN and CDR2 is SVGIG in the germline V gene (reference sequence). CDR3 length: 18 residues. The CDR3 nucleotides read TGTGCCTGGAGTGTAAGCGGGCAGGGGACCTCTGGGGCCAACGTCCTGACTTTC. Translation: CAWSVSGQGTSGANVLTF.

The chain employs TRBV7-8 and TRBJ2-2; D unclear. The CDR3 length is 13 residues. CDR1 is SGHVS and CDR2 is FQNEAQ in the germline V gene. Trimming took 0 bases from V and 4 from J, leaving 3 bases between them. CDR3 protein: CASSLALTGELFF. The CDR3 DNA follows: TGTGCCAGCAGCTTAGCCCTCACCGGGGAGCTGTTTTTT.

The table lists this clone with a count of one. The rearrangement uses TRBV6-5 and TRBJ2-5; 7 nucleotides line up with TRBD1. Germline V gives CDR1 MNHEY, CDR2 SVGAGI. This CDR3 is 15 amino acids long. J was trimmed by 5 bases and V by 7 bases; bases with no gene match: 13. The CDR3 sequence: CASKRGEGARETQYF. CDR3 coding DNA: TGTGCCAGCAAGAGAGGAGAGGGGGCGCGGGAGACCCAGTACTTC.